This TCR beta chain was sequenced in a study of OX40 agonist ivuxolimab in advanced cancers. Concerning this clone: The antigen remains unidentified.

Profiled with immunoSEQ multiplex PCR; TCRdb holds only in-frame clones, not every one. The table shows thousands of clones, with 81% occurring only once. Germline V lookup: CDR1 MDHEN, CDR2 SYDVKM. CDR3 length: 15 residues. Deletions cut 3 bases from V and 2 bases from J, with 11 bases between. Points from the study as a whole: Expansion of clones was among the lowest in partial responders at 0.1-3.0 mg/kg. At 0.1 to 3.0 mg/kg and by week 6, CD4+ and CD8+ T cells in the blood had expanded clonally.

The material sequenced was CD4+ or CD8+ T cells sorted from blood, taken in a trial of the OX40 agonist ivuxolimab. The chain uses TRBV28 and TRBJ1-5; no clear D. This clonotype was obtained from an adult with an advanced solid tumor such as melanoma, head and neck, liver or kidney cancer. The CDR3 nucleotides are TGTGCCAGCAGTTTGGCAGCTTTGGGCAATCAGCCCCAGCATTTT. It is translated as CASSLAALGNQPQHF.